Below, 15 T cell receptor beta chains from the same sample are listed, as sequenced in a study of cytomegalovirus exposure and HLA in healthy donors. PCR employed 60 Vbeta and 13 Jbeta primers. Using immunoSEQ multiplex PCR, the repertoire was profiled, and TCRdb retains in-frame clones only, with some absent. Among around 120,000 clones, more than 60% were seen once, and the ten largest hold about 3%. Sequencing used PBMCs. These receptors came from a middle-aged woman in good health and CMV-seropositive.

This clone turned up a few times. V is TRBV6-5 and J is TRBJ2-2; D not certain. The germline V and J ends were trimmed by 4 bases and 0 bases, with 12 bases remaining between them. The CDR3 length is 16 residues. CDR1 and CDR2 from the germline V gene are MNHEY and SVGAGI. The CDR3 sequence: CASSLRHPPNTGELFF. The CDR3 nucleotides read TGTGCCAGCAGTTTACGACACCCACCGAACACCGGGGAGCTGTTTTTT.

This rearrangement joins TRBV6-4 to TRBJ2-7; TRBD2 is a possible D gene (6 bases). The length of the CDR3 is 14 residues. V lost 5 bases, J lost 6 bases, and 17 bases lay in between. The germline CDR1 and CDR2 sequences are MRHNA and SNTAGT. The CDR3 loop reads CASSPTGVLSEQYF. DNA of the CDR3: TGTGCCAGCAGTCCCACGGGAGTCTTATCCGAGCAGTACTTC.

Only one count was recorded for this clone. The CDR3 DNA is TGTGCCAGCACTCGGACTAGCTCGGGAGATACGCAGTATTTT. This encodes CASTRTSSGDTQYF. The rearrangement uses TRBV7-9 and TRBJ2-3; 8 bases match TRBD2. Unmatched junction bases numbered 8, after V lost 7 bases and J lost 5 bases. The CDR3 covers 14 residues. CDR1 SEHNR and CDR2 FQNEAQ come from the germline V gene (reference sequence).

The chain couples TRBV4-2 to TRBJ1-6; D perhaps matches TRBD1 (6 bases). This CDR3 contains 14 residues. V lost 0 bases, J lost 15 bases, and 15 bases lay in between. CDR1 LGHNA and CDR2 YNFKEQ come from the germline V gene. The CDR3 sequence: CASSQDRTVRGLHF. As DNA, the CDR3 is TGTGCCAGCAGCCAAGATCGGACGGTCAGGGGCCTCCACTTT.

The CDR3: CASSLTSGGTDTQYF. Here the CDR3 DNA reads TGTGCCAGCAGTTTGACTAGCGGGGGTACAGATACGCAGTATTTT. The chain couples TRBV27 to TRBJ2-3; 12 nucleotides match TRBD2. The trim removed 3 bases at V and 3 bases at J, leaving 1 base unmatched. The CDR3 has 15 residues. Germline lookup yields CDR1 MNHEY and CDR2 SMNVEV (reference sequence).

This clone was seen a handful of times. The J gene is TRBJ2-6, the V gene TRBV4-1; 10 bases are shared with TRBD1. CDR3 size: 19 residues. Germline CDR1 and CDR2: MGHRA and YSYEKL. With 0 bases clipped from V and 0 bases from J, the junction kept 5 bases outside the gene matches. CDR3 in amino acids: CASSQDAGQGSSGANVLTF. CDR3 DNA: TGCGCCAGCAGCCAAGATGCGGGACAGGGGAGCTCTGGGGCCAACGTCCTGACTTTC.

CDR3 residues: CASSKEAPRRIIYRPYGYTF. As DNA, the CDR3 is TGTGCCAGCAGCAAAGAAGCCCCTCGGCGTATTATCTACAGACCCTATGGCTACACCTTC. The J gene is TRBJ1-2, the V gene TRBV21-1; the D call in the table, TRBD1, was not verified against the DNA. TRBV21-1 is listed as a pseudogene. The CDR3 consists of 20 residues.

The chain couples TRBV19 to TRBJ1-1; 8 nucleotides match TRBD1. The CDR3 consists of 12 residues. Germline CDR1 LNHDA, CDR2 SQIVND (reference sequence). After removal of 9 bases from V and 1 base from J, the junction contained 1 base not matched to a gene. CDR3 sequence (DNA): TGTGCCAGCAGGGGGCGGAACACTGAAGCTTTCTTT. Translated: CASRGRNTEAFF.

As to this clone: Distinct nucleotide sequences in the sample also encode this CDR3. The CDR3: CASSHGQINSPLHF. CDR3 coding DNA: TGCGCCAGCAGCCATGGACAGATTAATTCACCCCTCCACTTT. This chain joins TRBV4-1 and TRBJ1-6, with D possibly matching TRBD1 (6 bases). The CDR3 runs to 14 residues. The V end was cut by 3 bases, the J end by 6 bases, with 9 bases between. The V gene's germline CDR1 is MGHRA and CDR2 YSYEKL.

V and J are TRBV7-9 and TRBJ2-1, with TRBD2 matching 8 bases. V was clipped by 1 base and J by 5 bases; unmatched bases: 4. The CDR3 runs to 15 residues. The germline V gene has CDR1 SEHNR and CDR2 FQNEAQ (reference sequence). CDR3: CASSLVAGRDNEQFF. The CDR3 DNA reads TGTGCCAGCAGCTTAGTAGCGGGAAGAGACAATGAGCAGTTCTTC.

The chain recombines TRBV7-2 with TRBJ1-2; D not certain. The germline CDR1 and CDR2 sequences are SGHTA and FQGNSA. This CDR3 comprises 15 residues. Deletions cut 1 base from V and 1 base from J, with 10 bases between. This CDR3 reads CASSLGGPSNYGYTF. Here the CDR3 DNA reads TGTGCCAGCAGCTTAGGAGGGCCGAGTAACTATGGCTACACCTTC.

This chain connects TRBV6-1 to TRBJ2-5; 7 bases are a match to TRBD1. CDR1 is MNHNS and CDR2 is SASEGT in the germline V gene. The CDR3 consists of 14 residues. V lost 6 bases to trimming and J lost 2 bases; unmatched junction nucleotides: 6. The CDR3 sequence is CASRLDRWQETQYF. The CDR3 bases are TGTGCCAGCAGGCTGGACAGGTGGCAAGAGACCCAGTACTTC.

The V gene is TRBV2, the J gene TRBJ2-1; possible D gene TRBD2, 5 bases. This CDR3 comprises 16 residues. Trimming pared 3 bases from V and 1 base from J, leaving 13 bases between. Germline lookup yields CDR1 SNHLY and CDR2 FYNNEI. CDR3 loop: CASSDFEGNSYNEQFF. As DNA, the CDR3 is TGTGCCAGCAGTGATTTCGAGGGTAATTCCTACAATGAGCAGTTCTTC.

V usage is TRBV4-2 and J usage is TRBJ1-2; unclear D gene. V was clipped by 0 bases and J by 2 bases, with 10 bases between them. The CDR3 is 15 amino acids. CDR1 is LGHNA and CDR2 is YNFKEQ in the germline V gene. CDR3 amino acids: CASSQEVEANYGYTF. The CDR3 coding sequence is TGTGCCAGCAGCCAAGAAGTGGAGGCCAACTATGGCTACACCTTC.

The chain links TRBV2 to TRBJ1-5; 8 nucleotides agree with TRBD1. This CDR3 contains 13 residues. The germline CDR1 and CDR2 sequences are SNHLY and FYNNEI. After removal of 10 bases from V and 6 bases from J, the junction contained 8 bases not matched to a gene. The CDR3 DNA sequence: TGTGCCACCAAGGACAGGGCTGGTCAGCCCCAGCATTTT. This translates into CATKDRAGQPQHF.